This T cell receptor (beta chain) was documented in a study of regulatory T cells in long-lasting Graves disease. Findings of the study overall: Repertoires from persistent disease leaned toward TRBV28, TRBJ1-2 and TRBJ2-5.

Time point of the sample: newly diagnosed GD, antithyroid drugs for less than 3 months. PBMC RNA served as the TCR library source. American Thyroid Association guidelines were used to diagnose Graves' disease. Looked up from germline, CDR1 is KGHSH and CDR2 is LQKENI. The CDR3 has 16 amino acids. In regard to this clonotype: Its antigen is not identified. At one of its ends the junction is not consistent with the germline gene, which may arise from a read error.

To make TCR beta libraries, researchers used iRepertoire HTBI primers and Arm-PCR of CDR3 regions. TCRdb re-analysed the multiplex PCR reads in MiXCR, keeping a single row per CDR3 protein. The sample includes roughly 500,000 distinct CDR3 sequences, less than 15% seen only once; the top ten take approximately 17%. Separately, the same data were catalogued under a study of T cells in Graves' hyperthyroidism and ophthalmopathy. Per that paper: First-round RT-PCR with HTBI primers amplified the TCR CDR3 region.

The sequence came from a woman between 50 and 59 years old with Graves disease. This specimen was peripheral blood mononuclear cells (PBMCs), taken at new diagnosis, from a patient treated with antithyroid drugs. J is TRBJ2-3 and V is TRBV18; 8 nucleotides line up with TRBD1. The DNA for the CDR3 is TGTGCCAACTCACCCTCCGCGACAGGGGGCACAGATACGCAGTATTTT. Protein sequence: CANSPSATGGTDTQYF.